The TCR beta chain under discussion was sequenced for a study of Tregs in tolerant kidney transplant recipients (dated by TCRdb to between 2019 and 2020). About the study as a whole: The study used TCRbeta sequencing to identify donor-specific regulatory T cells before combined kidney and bone marrow transplantation, then tracked those cells after transplant. TCRbeta repertoire sequencing was used in a few healthy controls to compare several ways of expanding Tregs specific for an allogeneic donor.

Genomic DNA was extracted from sorted cells with the QIAGEN DNeasy Blood and Tissue Kit for TCRbeta CDR3 sequencing. Through immunoSEQ, high-throughput TCRbeta CDR3 sequencing was done commercially, including PCR amplification with internal controls and bias correction. For the original study's pipeline: Unique productive TCRbeta sequences were defined by CDR3 nucleotide sequence when primers matched and otherwise by CDR3 amino acid sequence together with Vbeta and Jbeta genes. To correct sorting error, sequences shared between sorted populations at a frequency ratio of 2:1 or less were removed; the rest were assigned to the higher population. A sequence was defined as donor-reactive if the sequence was expanded at least 5-fold in CFSE-low cells compared with unstimulated cells and had a frequency of at least 0.01% in CFSE-low cells. Repertoire divergence was quantified by Jensen-Shannon divergence using the top 100 TCRbeta sequences ranked by frequency. For any sample with multiple sequencing runs, sorting error was corrected in each run separately before the runs were pooled. In its TCRdb copy, this immuneACCESS table keeps in-frame sequences only and misses some clones. Where compared with another copy, unresolved V genes explain less than half of these, and the others have no known cause. The V and J calls and clone size were taken over from that table, and D and trimming were inferred from the DNA. Recorded for this sample are around 50,000 clones; around 83% of them occurred a single time. Under 6.5% of the sample comes from the top ten.

As regards this clone: Its antigen remains undetermined. Base qualities are not recorded, but no much larger clone differs from it by a single base.

Study-wide findings and limitations: Expanding Tregs with activated donor B cells appeared to identify the most biologically relevant and donor-specific TCRbeta repertoire. Biological reproducibility was not directly assessed, although technical replication error appeared to be minimal. Because only a small number of patients were included, the study had limitations, and the results will need to be validated in larger populations as well as under other immunosuppression protocols.

Thawed PBMCs were FACS-sorted into unstimulated Tregs (CD4+CD25+CD127-), CD4+ non-Tregs (CD4+CD25-), CD4 cells and CD8 cells. Healthy control blood was obtained either as purchased buffy coats or from healthy volunteers. Healthy control blood was processed by Ficoll density gradient to PBMCs and cryopreserved; patient PBMCs were collected before and after transplant. The CDR3 covers 17 residues, taking in both the cysteine and the phenylalanine. The retained sequence is limited to the CDR3, 51 bases, with the frame set at the first base. From the germline V gene (reference sequence), CDR1 is LNHNV and CDR2 is YYDKDF. V sheds 0 bases and J sheds 7 bases, leaving 19 bases between their ends.

The sequence was collected from a human donor in good health. This chain is built from TRBV15 and TRBJ1-3; a weak D assignment points to TRBD1 (5 bases agree). Sequenced: CD4+ T cells from blood. CDR3 sequence: CATSRDHPGARGNTIYF. The nucleotides are TGTGCCACCAGCAGAGATCATCCAGGCGCGAGGGGTAACACCATATATTTT.